This T cell receptor (beta chain) stems from a study of T cells in Graves' hyperthyroidism and ophthalmopathy. TCR beta CDR3 regions were amplified from RNA transcripts. When the TCR CDR3 underwent first-round RT-PCR, the HTBI primer set was used. A single record per CDR3 protein comes from TCRdb applying MiXCR to the multiplex PCR reads. There are about 350,000 distinct CDR3 sequences in the sample; roughly 15% occur only once, and roughly 20% lies in the top ten. V was clipped by 4 bases and J by 11 bases; unmatched bases: 9. Germline V gives CDR1 LGHDT, CDR2 YNNKEL (reference sequence). The CDR3 consists of 13 residues. The table lists this clonotype with many counts.

The rearrangement uses TRBV3-1 and TRBJ1-1; 8 bases fit TRBD1. The sequenced sample consisted of blood. This sequence was found in an older woman with Graves' ophthalmopathy. CDR3 sequence reads: CASSPRQGRMAFF. The CDR3 DNA follows: TGTGCCAGCAGCCCGCGACAGGGGAGGATGGCTTTCTTT.